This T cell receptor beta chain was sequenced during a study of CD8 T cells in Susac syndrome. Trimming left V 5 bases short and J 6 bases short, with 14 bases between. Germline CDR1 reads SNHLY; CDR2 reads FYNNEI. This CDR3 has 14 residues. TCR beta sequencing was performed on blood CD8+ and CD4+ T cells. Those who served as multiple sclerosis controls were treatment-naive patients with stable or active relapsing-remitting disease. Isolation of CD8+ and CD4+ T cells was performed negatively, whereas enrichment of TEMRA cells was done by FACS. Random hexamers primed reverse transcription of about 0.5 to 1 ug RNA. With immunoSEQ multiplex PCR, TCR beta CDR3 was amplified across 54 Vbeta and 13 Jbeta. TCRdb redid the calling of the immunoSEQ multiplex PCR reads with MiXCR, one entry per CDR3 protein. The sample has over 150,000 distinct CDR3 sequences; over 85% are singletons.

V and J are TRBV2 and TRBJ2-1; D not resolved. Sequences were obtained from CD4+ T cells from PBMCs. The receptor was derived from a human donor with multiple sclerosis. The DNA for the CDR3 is TGTGCCAGCAGTCCACAAAACCTGGGCAATGAGCAGTTCTTC. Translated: CASSPQNLGNEQFF.